The clone carrying this T cell receptor beta chain was counted between two and nine times. Its antigen is currently unknown. After removal of 2 bases from V and 5 bases from J, the junction contained 8 bases not matched to a gene. Looked up from germline, CDR1 is MNHNS and CDR2 is SASEGT. CDR3 length: 15 residues. These data belong to a study of shared clonotypes between healthy human individuals. The table came from immunoSEQ multiplex PCR; TCRdb's copy has only in-frame clones and leaves some out. This sample carries roughly 640,000 clones, less than 85% of them seen once, and the ten largest clones take 1.5% to 2%. Study observations and caveats: Having only a few donors restricted how much genetic and exposure-history diversity was captured.

Sequenced sample: memory CD4+ T cells sorted from blood. Subset defined: CD45RA-negative fraction. The source of this sequence is a woman aged 30 to 39 in good health. This chain connects TRBV6-1 to TRBJ2-7, with 8 positions matching TRBD2. CDR3: CASSERPGGPDEQYF. The DNA of the CDR3 is TGTGCCAGCAGTGAACGTCCGGGAGGGCCCGACGAGCAGTACTTC.